The 7 T cell receptor beta chains in this list originate from one sample, sequenced in a study of T cell repertoires in cytomegalovirus infection. TCRdb reprocessed the reads with MiXCR, giving one entry per CDR3 protein. The table lists about 900,000 distinct CDR3 sequences, approximately 31% of them singletons, with under 15% in the top ten. Which antigens these TCRs recognize remains unknown. Source: cultured CD8+ T cells from PBMCs, taken from culture after CMV antigen stimulation. Every receptor here comes from a human donor in good health (CMV status not recorded). Some clones in this sample may be carry-over from other donors' samples.

This clonotype was detected a few times. This chain's CDR3 is CAISESRERGSPLHF. The CDR3 nucleotides are TGTGCCATCAGTGAGTCCAGGGAACGTGGTTCACCCCTCCACTTT. The chain joins TRBV10-3 to TRBJ1-6; possible D gene TRBD1, 5 bases. Per the germline V gene, CDR1 is ENHRY and CDR2 is SYGVKD. The CDR3 is 15 residues long. Between the trimmed V and J ends, which lost 0 bases and 9 bases, there was a span of 12 bases.

In DNA form, the CDR3 reads TGTGCCAGCAGCGCGGACGGGACTAGCACAGATACGCAGTATTTT. This gives the protein CASSADGTSTDTQYF. The V call is TRBV9, the J call TRBJ2-3, with D tentatively TRBD2 (6 bases). V lost 3 bases and J 0 bases, leaving 11 bases between the germline ends. CDR3 length: 15 amino acids. In germline, CDR1 is SGDLS, CDR2 YYNGEE.

Details on this clonotype: Its ends do not fully match the called genes, so a read error is possible. The chain recombines TRBV7-6 with TRBJ2-1; no reliable D call. The CDR3 has 12 residues. CDR1 is SGHVS and CDR2 is FNYEAQ in the germline V gene. This chain's CDR3 is CASSIADNEQFF. As DNA, the CDR3 is TGTGCCAGCAGCATAGCCGACAATGAGCAGTTCTTC.

The chain has TRBV12-3 or TRBV12-4 and TRBJ1-5; D not certain. The CDR3 contains 14 residues. Trimming took 2 bases from V and 0 from J, leaving 5 bases between them. In nucleotides, the CDR3 is TGTGCCAGCAGTTTACAAAATAGCAATCAGCCCCAGCATTTT. Translating gives CASSLQNSNQPQHF.

A few counts support this clonotype. The chain combines TRBV5-6 with TRBJ2-7, with D perhaps matching TRBD2 (6 bases). The V end was cut by 2 bases, the J end by 6 bases, with 9 bases between. Germline V CDR1 and CDR2: SGHDT, YYEEEE. This CDR3 has 12 residues. The CDR3 protein is CASSFGTFEQYF. The CDR3 nucleotides are TGTGCCAGCAGCTTCGGGACTTTCGAGCAGTACTTC.

This clonotype was counted a few times. The rearrangement uses TRBV6-1 and TRBJ2-7; 7 bases match TRBD1. V shed 5 bases, J shed 3 bases, and the junction held 4 bases outside the gene matches. Germline lookup yields CDR1 MNHNS and CDR2 SASEGT. There are 13 residues in the CDR3. In DNA form, the CDR3 reads TGTGCCAGCAGTAAGGGACAGAGCTACGAGCAGTACGTC. It translates to CASSKGQSYEQYV.

In its sample, this clonotype was seen many times. The J gene is TRBJ2-3, the V gene TRBV7-9; 10 bases are a match to TRBD2. Germline V gene lookup returns CDR1 SEHNR and CDR2 FQNEAQ (reference sequence). This CDR3 is 15 amino acids long. With 7 bases clipped from V and 2 bases from J, the junction kept 6 bases outside the gene matches. The CDR3 loop reads CASTASGGFTDTQYF. The CDR3 DNA follows: TGTGCCAGCACAGCTAGCGGGGGTTTCACAGATACGCAGTATTTT.